This T cell receptor (beta chain) was captured in a study of OX40 agonist ivuxolimab in advanced cancers. Broader study findings: In the expanded peripheral T cells, antigen specificity was never determined. Partly responding patients at 0.1-3.0 mg/kg showed some of the smallest clonal expansion.

The germline V gene has CDR1 SGHRS and CDR2 YFSETQ. V was pared by 2 bases and J by 5 bases, with 11 bases between. The CDR3 totals 14 residues. TCRdb's table, derived via immunoSEQ multiplex PCR, lists solely in-frame clones and lacks some. Among some 77,000 clones listed, about nine tenths were seen once. Individuals having autoimmune disease history or systemic immunosuppression were not enrolled. On this clone: The antigen remains undetermined.

This sample comprised CD4+ or CD8+ T cells sorted from blood, obtained in a trial of the OX40 agonist ivuxolimab. The clonotype originates from an adult with an advanced solid tumor such as melanoma, head and neck, liver or kidney cancer. The chain couples TRBV5-1 to TRBJ2-1; D not certain. The CDR3 DNA follows: TGCGCCAGCAGCTTAGTCCGAACAGACAATGAGCAGTTCTTC. It specifies CASSLVRTDNEQFF.